These 17 T cell receptor beta chains originate from one sample sequenced in a study of blood T cell repertoires in COVID-19. Method: immunoSEQ multiplex PCR; TCRdb's copy keeps in-frame clones and lacks some. The profile shows about 98,000 clones, 70% to 80% of them singletons. The sequencing input was peripheral blood. The receptors come from a man aged 70 or older with acute or convalescent COVID-19.

This chain uses TRBV21-1 with TRBJ2-2; the table's TRBD2 call for D was not verified on the DNA. TRBV21-1 is tagged as a pseudogene. This CDR3 comprises 15 residues. CDR3 nucleotide sequence: TGTGCCAGCAATGAGGGCCTTGCGAACACCGGGGAGCTGTTTTTT. This gives the protein CASNEGLANTGELFF.

V usage is TRBV5-5 and J usage is TRBJ2-3, with 11 bases aligning to TRBD2. Germline V gene data show CDR1 as SGHKS and CDR2 as YYEKEE (reference sequence). J lost 1 base, V lost 5 bases, and 6 bases had no gene match. The CDR3 runs 16 residues. CDR3: CASSSIAGGGTDTQYF. CDR3 nucleotide sequence: TGTGCCAGCAGTTCTATAGCGGGAGGGGGCACAGATACGCAGTATTTT.

This clone was picked up one time. CDR3 bases: TGCGCCAGCAGCCCCCAGCGGGAAGGCACAGATACGCAGTATTTT. Its protein product is CASSPQREGTDTQYF. This chain uses TRBV5-1 with TRBJ2-3; 7 nucleotides align to TRBD2. CDR1 is SGHRS, CDR2 YFSETQ, per germline. The CDR3 runs to 15 residues. Unmatched junction bases numbered 6, after V lost 4 bases and J lost 1 base.

The sample holds a few counts of this clone. The rearrangement links TRBV28 to TRBJ1-2, with TRBD1 matching over 7 bases. The germline V gene encodes CDR1 MDHEN and CDR2 SYDVKM. CDR3 length equals 13 residues. V was clipped by 8 bases and J by 2 bases; unmatched bases: 5. The CDR3 bases are TGTGCCAGCTCCAGGGGGTGGAACTATGGCTACACCTTC. This codes for CASSRGWNYGYTF.

The chain uses TRBV6-5 and TRBJ2-1; 9 nucleotides agree with TRBD2. Trimming at V came to 4 bases and at J to 2 bases, leaving 6 bases not matched to a gene. This CDR3 is 16 amino acids long. Looked up from germline, CDR1 is MNHEY and CDR2 is SVGAGI. CDR3 nucleotide sequence: TGTGCCAGCAGTTCGGGACTAGCCCTTACCTACAATGAGCAGTTCTTC. This translates into CASSSGLALTYNEQFF.

The chain carries TRBV28 and TRBJ1-1; D uncertain. V shed 7 bases and J shed 0 bases, with 9 bases lying between them. Per germline, CDR1 MDHEN and CDR2 SYDVKM. The CDR3 is made up of 13 amino acids. Here the CDR3 reads CASNIFMNTEAFF. CDR3 coding DNA: TGTGCCAGCAACATTTTTATGAACACTGAAGCTTTCTTT.

This clone was observed a single time. The V gene is TRBV5-8, the J gene TRBJ2-7; weak D call: TRBD1 (6 bases). Germline V gene sequence: CDR1 SGHTS, CDR2 YDEGEE. This CDR3 comprises 12 residues. V was trimmed by 8 bases and J by 0 bases, leaving 9 bases between them. The CDR3 DNA reads as TGTGCCAGGGACAGCCCCTCCTACGAGCAGTACTTC. Translating it yields CARDSPSYEQYF.

About this clone: A read error may produce the germline difference seen at one junction end. J is TRBJ2-2 and V is TRBV7-7; 7 nucleotides match TRBD1. The CDR3 runs to 13 residues. Germline V gene lookup returns CDR1 SSHAT and CDR2 FNYEAQ (reference sequence). The CDR3 region has the DNA TGTGCTAGCAGCCTACAGGGGACCGGGGAGCTGTTTTTT. Protein: CASSLQGTGELFF.

This chain connects TRBV5-6 to TRBJ2-3; D is possibly TRBD1 (6 bases). The germline V gene has CDR1 SGHDT and CDR2 YYEEEE. CDR3 length: 15 residues. V was trimmed by 4 bases and J by 0 bases, leaving 12 bases between them. The CDR3 DNA reads as TGTGCCAGCAGCCACAGGGCCCCTAGCACAGATACGCAGTATTTT. Translation: CASSHRAPSTDTQYF.

V usage is TRBV4-1 and J usage is TRBJ2-4; D not certain. CDR1 and CDR2 (germline): MGHRA, YSYEKL. The V end was cut by 0 bases, the J end by 0 bases, with 12 bases between. The CDR3 sequence is 17 residues long. As DNA, the CDR3 is TGCGCCAGCAGCCAAGAGATCAGACTCCTAGCCAAAAACATTCAGTACTTC. Its protein product is CASSQEIRLLAKNIQYF.

The chain's CDR3 is CASSSSSRGEQYF. CDR3 DNA: TGTGCCAGCAGTTCTTCCTCGCGGGGCGAGCAGTACTTC. The chain employs TRBV6-5 and TRBJ2-7, with D possibly being TRBD2 (6 bases). This CDR3 has 13 amino acids. Trimming removed 4 bases at V and 6 bases at J, with 13 bases between. Germline assignment: CDR1 MNHEY and CDR2 SVGAGI.

The rearrangement joins TRBV10-3 to TRBJ2-5, with 7 bases lining up with TRBD2. Germline V gene lookup returns CDR1 ENHRY and CDR2 SYGVKD. CDR3 length: 14 amino acids. V lost 0 bases to trimming and J lost 3 bases; unmatched junction nucleotides: 1. CDR3 DNA: TGTGCCATCAGTGAGTCTGGGGGGGAAGAGACCCAGTACTTC. Translated: CAISESGGEETQYF.

This clone was counted once. V gene TRBV19 combines with J gene TRBJ2-7, with TRBD1 identical over 8 bases. The CDR3 length is 14 residues. V lost 6 bases, J lost 2 bases, and 6 bases stayed unmatched. CDR1 LNHDA and CDR2 SQIVND come from the germline V gene (reference sequence). The CDR3 region has the DNA TGTGCCAGTAGGCCGGGACAGGCAACCTACGAGCAGTACTTC. Encoded protein: CASRPGQATYEQYF.

The J gene is TRBJ1-2, the V gene TRBV9; D remains unclear. V was pared by 0 bases and J by 3 bases, with 12 bases between. Looked up from germline, CDR1 is SGDLS and CDR2 is YYNGEE. CDR3 length equals 15 residues. This CDR3 is CASSVDESLDYGYTF. DNA for the CDR3: TGTGCCAGCAGCGTAGACGAGAGTTTGGACTATGGCTACACCTTC.

The rearrangement links TRBV2 to TRBJ1-1; possibly TRBD1 for D (5 bases). Trimming took 4 bases from V and 1 from J, leaving 13 bases between them. CDR1 is SNHLY and CDR2 is FYNNEI in the germline V gene. There are 15 residues in the CDR3. CDR3 nucleotide sequence: TGTGCCAGCAGTGTATTGCGGGGGGGGAACACTGAAGCTTTCTTT. Its protein product is CASSVLRGGNTEAFF.

V is TRBV27 and J is TRBJ2-3; 9 bases are shared with TRBD1. The CDR3 consists of 16 residues. Germline V CDR1 and CDR2: MNHEY, SMNVEV (reference sequence). V lost 0 bases to trimming and J lost 6 bases; unmatched junction nucleotides: 7. CDR3 nucleotide sequence: TGTGCCAGCAGTTTATCGGGGGGACAGGGTTGGGATACGCAGTATTTT. Translation: CASSLSGGQGWDTQYF.

The chain is built from TRBV10-3 and TRBJ2-5; TRBD1 agrees at 8 bases. CDR3 length: 14 amino acids. In germline, CDR1 is ENHRY, CDR2 SYGVKD. V shed 6 bases and J 4 bases; nucleotides not matched to a gene: 7. CDR3 sequence: CAIRPDRGGETQYF. The CDR3 DNA reads as TGTGCCATCAGGCCCGACAGGGGAGGAGAGACCCAGTACTTC.